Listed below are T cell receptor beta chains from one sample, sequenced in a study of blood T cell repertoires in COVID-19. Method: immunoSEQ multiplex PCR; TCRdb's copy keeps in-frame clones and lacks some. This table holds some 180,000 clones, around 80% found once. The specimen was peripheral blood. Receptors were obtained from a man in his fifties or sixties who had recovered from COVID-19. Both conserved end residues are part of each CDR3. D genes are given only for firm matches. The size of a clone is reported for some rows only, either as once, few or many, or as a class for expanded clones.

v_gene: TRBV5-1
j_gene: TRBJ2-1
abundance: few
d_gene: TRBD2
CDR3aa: CASKLLAGGPSMGSNEQFF
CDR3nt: TGCGCCAGCAAGCTACTGGCGGGAGGGCCGAGTATGGGGAGCAATGAGCAGTTCTTC

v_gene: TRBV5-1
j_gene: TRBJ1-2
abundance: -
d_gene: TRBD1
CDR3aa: CASSLVTDRGHGYTF
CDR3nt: TGCGCCAGCAGCTTGGTAACTGACAGGGGGCATGGCTACACCTTC

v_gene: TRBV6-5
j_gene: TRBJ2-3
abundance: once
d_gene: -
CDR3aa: CASSRRGAGTDTQYF
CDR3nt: TGTGCCAGCAGCCGACGGGGGGCCGGCACAGATACGCAGTATTTT

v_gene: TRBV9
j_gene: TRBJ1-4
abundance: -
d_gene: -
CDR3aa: CASSEIAGEKLFF
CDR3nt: TGTGCCAGCAGCGAGATTGCAGGCGAAAAACTGTTTTTT

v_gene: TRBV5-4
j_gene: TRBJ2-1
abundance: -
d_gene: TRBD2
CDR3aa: CASSLAAGGYNEQFF
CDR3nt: TGTGCCAGCAGCTTGGCGGCGGGAGGCTACAATGAGCAGTTCTTC

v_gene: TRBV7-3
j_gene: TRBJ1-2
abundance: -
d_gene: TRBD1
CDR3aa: CASSVGPGQGSGYTF
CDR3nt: TGTGCCAGCAGCGTAGGACCGGGACAGGGGTCTGGCTACACCTTC

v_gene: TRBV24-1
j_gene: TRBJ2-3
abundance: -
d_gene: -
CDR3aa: CATSDVSLTGTDTQYF
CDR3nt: TGTGCCACCAGTGATGTTTCTCTGACTGGCACAGATACGCAGTATTTT

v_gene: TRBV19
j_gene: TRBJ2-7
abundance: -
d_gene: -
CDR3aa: CASSIGRDRWRDEQYF
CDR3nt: TGTGCCAGTAGTATCGGCAGGGATCGGTGGAGGGACGAGCAGTACTTC

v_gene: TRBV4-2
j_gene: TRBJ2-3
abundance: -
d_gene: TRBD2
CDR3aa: CASSQDYPGGGTDTQYF
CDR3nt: TGTGCCAGCAGCCAAGATTATCCCGGGGGGGGCACAGATACGCAGTATTTT

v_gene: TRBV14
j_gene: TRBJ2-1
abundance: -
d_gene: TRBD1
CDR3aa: CASSPPGQGIWDEQFF
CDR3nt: TGTGCCAGCAGCCCCCCGGGACAGGGAATTTGGGATGAGCAGTTCTTC

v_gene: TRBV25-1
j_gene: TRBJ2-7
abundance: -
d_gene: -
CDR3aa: CASSAYYEQYF
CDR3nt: TGTGCCAGCAGTGCGTATTACGAGCAGTACTTC

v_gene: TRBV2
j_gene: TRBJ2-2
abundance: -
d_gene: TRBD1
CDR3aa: CASSSRGRSGGELFF
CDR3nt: TGTGCCAGCAGTTCCAGGGGGCGGTCGGGCGGGGAGCTGTTTTTT

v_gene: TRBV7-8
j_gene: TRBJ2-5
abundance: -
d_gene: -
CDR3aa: CASSFGREETQYF
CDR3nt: TGTGCCAGCAGCTTCGGGAGAGAAGAGACCCAGTACTTC

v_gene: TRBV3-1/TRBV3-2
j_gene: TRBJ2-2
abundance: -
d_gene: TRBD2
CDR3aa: CASSLAGVVTGELFF
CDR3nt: TGTGCCAGCAGCCTAGCGGGAGTGGTAACCGGGGAGCTGTTTTTT

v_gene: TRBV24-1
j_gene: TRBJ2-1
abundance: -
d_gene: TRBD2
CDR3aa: CATSGGTSGMDEQFF
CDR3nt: TGTGCCACCAGTGGAGGGACTAGTGGTATGGATGAGCAGTTCTTC

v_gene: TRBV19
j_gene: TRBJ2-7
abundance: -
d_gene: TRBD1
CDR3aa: CASSIRGQGSYEQYF
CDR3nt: TGTGCCAGTAGTATAAGGGGACAGGGTAGCTACGAGCAGTACTTC

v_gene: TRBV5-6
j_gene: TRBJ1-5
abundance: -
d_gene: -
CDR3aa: CASSAYYSNQPQHF
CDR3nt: TGTGCCAGCAGCGCGTACTATAGCAATCAGCCCCAGCATTTT

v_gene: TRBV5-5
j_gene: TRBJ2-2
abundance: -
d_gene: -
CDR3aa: CASSFGSWNTGELFF
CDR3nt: TGTGCCAGCAGCTTCGGGAGTTGGAACACCGGGGAGCTGTTTTTT